This entry describes one T cell receptor (beta chain). Method: immunoSEQ multiplex PCR; TCRdb's copy keeps in-frame clones and lacks some. The sample yields 150,000 to 200,000 clones, approximately 86% seen once. This sample stems from a study of blood T cell repertoires in COVID-19. Study-level information: Some COVID-19 samples were acute and others convalescent; all came from the United States, Italy and Spain. Nucleic acid was either cDNA or gDNA, and it came from T cells, B-cell-depleted T cells, or PBMCs.

The CDR3 sequence is 13 residues long. The V gene lost 0 bases and the J gene lost 2 bases, with 5 bases spanning the gap. From germline, CDR1 is SGHRS and CDR2 YFSETQ. This TCR derives from a man in his sixties or seventies with acute or convalescent COVID-19. The chain combines TRBV5-1 with TRBJ2-5; D is unclear. Material: peripheral blood. CDR3 coding DNA: TGCGCCAGCAGCTTGGGACTTCAAGAGACCCAGTACTTC. Translation gives CASSLGLQETQYF.